Following are 8 T cell receptor beta chains from one sample sequenced in a study of blood T cell repertoires in COVID-19. Produced via immunoSEQ multiplex PCR; TCRdb's table is partial and in-frame only. The table has about 180,000 clones, 65% to 90% seen once. Material: peripheral blood. Receptors were obtained from a human donor in a cohort sampled during active COVID-19.

The chain carries TRBV3-1 (or the pseudogene TRBV3-2) and TRBJ2-7, with D perhaps TRBD1 (6 bases). V lost 4 bases and J lost 3, with 19 bases in between. The CDR3 is made up of 16 amino acids. CDR1 and CDR2 (germline): LGHDT, YNNKEL (reference sequence). The chain's CDR3 is CASSRASALGGYEQYF. For the CDR3, the DNA is TGTGCCAGCAGCCGAGCCTCGGCACTAGGGGGCTACGAGCAGTACTTC.

V gene TRBV5-4 combines with J gene TRBJ2-7; TRBD2 might be the D (5 bases). There are 15 residues in the CDR3. Germline V gene sequence: CDR1 SGHNT, CDR2 YYREEE (reference sequence). V lost 7 bases to trimming and J lost 0 bases, with 17 bases between them. CDR3: CASGSGDISSYEQYF. The DNA for the CDR3 is TGTGCCAGCGGGTCCGGGGATATTAGCTCCTACGAGCAGTACTTC.

The chain uses TRBV7-8 and TRBJ1-6, with 9 bases aligning to TRBD1. Germline CDR1 reads SGHVS; CDR2 reads FQNEAQ. The V segment lost 5 bases and the J segment 6 bases; nucleotides outside the gene matches: 11. The CDR3 has 17 amino acids. The CDR3 DNA reads TGTGCCAGCAGCACCCATGCGGGGACAGGGCTTAATTCACCCCTCCACTTT. Its protein product is CASSTHAGTGLNSPLHF. The whole variable domain, filled in from reference TRBV7-8 and TRBJ1-6, reads GAGVSQSPRYKVAKRGQDVALRCDPISGHVSLFWYQQALGQGPEFLTYFQNEAQLDKSGLPSDRFFAERPEGSVSTLKIQRTQQEDSAVYLCASSTHAGTGLNSPLHFGNGTRLTVT.

In its sample, this clone was seen once. A read error is possible here, since a much larger clone lies one base away. The same CDR3 is also encoded by other DNA sequences in this sample. The chain recombines TRBV5-6 with TRBJ2-7, with a possible D match to TRBD1 (6 bases). Germline V gene data show CDR1 as SGHDT and CDR2 as YYEEEE. The V and J ends lost 1 base and 2 bases respectively, with 7 bases between them. The CDR3 has 13 amino acids. CDR3 coding DNA: TGTGCCAGCAGCTTGACAGGGACCTACGAGCAGTACTTC. Encoded protein: CASSLTGTYEQYF.

The J gene is TRBJ2-5, the V gene TRBV10-1; D gene unclear. V dropped 3 bases and J dropped 2 bases, with 10 bases sitting between them. CDR3 length: 14 residues. Germline V gives CDR1 WNHNN, CDR2 SYGVQD (reference sequence). This CDR3 is CASSESGPQETQYF. CDR3 bases: TGCGCCAGCAGTGAAAGTGGGCCACAAGAGACCCAGTACTTC.

The rearrangement joins TRBV2 to TRBJ1-1; 12 bases match TRBD1. Germline CDR1 SNHLY, CDR2 FYNNEI. This CDR3 comprises 15 residues. The ends lost 8 bases at V and 4 bases at J; junction bases unmatched: 8. This CDR3 reads CASGGQGARGTEAFF. CDR3 sequence (DNA): TGTGCCAGCGGGGGACAGGGGGCACGGGGCACTGAAGCTTTCTTT.

The genes are TRBV9 and TRBJ1-3; a possible D gene is TRBD1 (5 bases). Trimming cost V 4 bases and J 0 bases, with 14 bases left between them. The CDR3 has 16 residues. Germline CDR1 SGDLS, CDR2 YYNGEE. CDR3 coding DNA: TGTGCCAGCAGCCAAACTCCCGGGGGCTCTGGAAACACCATATATTTT. Translation gives CASSQTPGGSGNTIYF.

This clone was observed a handful of times. The V gene is TRBV2, the J gene TRBJ2-7; D uncertain. The CDR3 extends over 16 amino acids. Germline lookup yields CDR1 SNHLY and CDR2 FYNNEI. V dropped 1 base and J dropped 1 base, with 14 bases sitting between them. The DNA of the CDR3 is TGTGCCAGCAGTGAAGTACAAGTCGGCAGGTCCTACGAGCAGTACTTC. It specifies CASSEVQVGRSYEQYF.